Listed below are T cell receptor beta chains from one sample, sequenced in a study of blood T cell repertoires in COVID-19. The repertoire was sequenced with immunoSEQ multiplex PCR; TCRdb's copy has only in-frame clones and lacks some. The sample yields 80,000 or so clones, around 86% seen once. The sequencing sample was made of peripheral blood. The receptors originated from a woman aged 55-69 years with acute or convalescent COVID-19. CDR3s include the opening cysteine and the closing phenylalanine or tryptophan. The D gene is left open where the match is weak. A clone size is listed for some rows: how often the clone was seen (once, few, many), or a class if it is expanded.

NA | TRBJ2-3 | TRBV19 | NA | TGTGCCAGTAGTAGGGCAGAAGACACAGATACGCAGTATTTT | CASSRAEDTDTQYF
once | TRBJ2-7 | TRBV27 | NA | TGTGCCAGCAGCAACGGCGGGCGGGCCGAGCAGTACTTC | CASSNGGRAEQYF
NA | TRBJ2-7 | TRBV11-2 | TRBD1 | TGTGCCAGCAGCTCAACCTCGGGACAGGCCTACGAGCAGTACTTC | CASSSTSGQAYEQYF
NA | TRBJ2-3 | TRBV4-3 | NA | TGCGCCAGCAGCCAAGGGAGACTGAGCACAGATACGCAGTATTTT | CASSQGRLSTDTQYF
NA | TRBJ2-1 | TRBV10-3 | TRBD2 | TGTGCCATCAGTGAGTCCCTAGCGGGGTACTACAATGAGCAGTTCTTC | CAISESLAGYYNEQFF
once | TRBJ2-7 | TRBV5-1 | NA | TGCGCCAGCAGCTTGGGTCTGGGGACTCCCTACGAGCAGTACTTC | CASSLGLGTPYEQYF
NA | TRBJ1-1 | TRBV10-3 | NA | TGTGCCATCAGTGAGGGCGGGATAAGGACTGAAGCTTTCTTT | CAISEGGIRTEAFF
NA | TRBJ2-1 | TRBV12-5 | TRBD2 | TGTGCTAGTGGTTATAGCGCCAGGCGGGGGACCTCCTACAATGAGCAGTTCTTC | CASGYSARRGTSYNEQFF
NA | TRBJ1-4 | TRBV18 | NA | TGTGCCAGCTCACCATTTTCCCGACAGGCCGCAACTAATGAAAAACTGTTTTTT | CASSPFSRQAATNEKLFF
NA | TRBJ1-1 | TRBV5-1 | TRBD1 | TGCGCCAGCAGCGCGGGTTCGAGGGGGCAAGGGTCTGAAGCTTTCTTT | CASSAGSRGQGSEAFF
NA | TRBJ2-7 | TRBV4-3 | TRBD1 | TGCGCCAGCAGCCAAGATCAAGGGACAGGCTCCTACGAGCAGTACTTC | CASSQDQGTGSYEQYF
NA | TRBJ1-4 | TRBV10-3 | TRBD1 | TGTGCCATCAGTGAGGGGACAGGAAATGAAAAACTGTTTTTT | CAISEGTGNEKLFF
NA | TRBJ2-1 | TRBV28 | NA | TGTGCCAGCAGTTTAGGTGGGGGGAACTACAATGAGCAGTTCTTC | CASSLGGGNYNEQFF
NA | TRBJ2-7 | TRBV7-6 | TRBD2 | TGTGCCAGCAGCCACGGACTAGCGGGAGGGGGAACCTACGAGCAGTACTTC | CASSHGLAGGGTYEQYF
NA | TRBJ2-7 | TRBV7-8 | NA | TGTGCCAGCCAGGCACCCCCCTACGAGCAGTACTTC | CASQAPPYEQYF
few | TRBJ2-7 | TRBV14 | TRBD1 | TGTGCCAGCAGCCAAGGACAGGGGCCCTACGAGCAGTACTTC | CASSQGQGPYEQYF
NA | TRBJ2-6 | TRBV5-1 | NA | TGCGCCAGCAGCTTACAGGTTGGTGGGGCCAACGTCCTGACTTTC | CASSLQVGGANVLTF
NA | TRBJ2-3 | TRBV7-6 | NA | TGTGCCAGCAGCTTAGCAGACTTTAGCACAGATACGCAGTATTTT | CASSLADFSTDTQYF
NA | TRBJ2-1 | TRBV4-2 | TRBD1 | TGTGCCAGCAGCCAAGATCACAGGGGACCCTACAATGAGCAGTTCTTC | CASSQDHRGPYNEQFF
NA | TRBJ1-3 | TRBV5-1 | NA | TGCGCCAGCAAAGGAGGCAGCTCTGGAAACACCATATATTTT | CASKGGSSGNTIYF
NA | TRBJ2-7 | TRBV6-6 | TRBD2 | TGTGCCAGCAATAGCGGGAGAGACTACGAGCAGTACTTC | CASNSGRDYEQYF
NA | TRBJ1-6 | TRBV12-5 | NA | TGTGCTAGTGGGCTCGAGGATTCACCCCTCCACTTT | CASGLEDSPLHF
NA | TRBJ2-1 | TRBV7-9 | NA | TGTGCCAGCAGCGCCCCCCTACAGAGAGTCGACAATGAGCAGTTCTTC | CASSAPLQRVDNEQFF
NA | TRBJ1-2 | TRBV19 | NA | TGTGCCAGTAGTATAGGGGCACACACCAACTATGGCTACACCTTC | CASSIGAHTNYGYTF
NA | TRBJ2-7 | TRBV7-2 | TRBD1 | TGTGCCAGCAGTCTCACAGGGGGCGGGACCTACGAGCAGTACTTC | CASSLTGGGTYEQYF
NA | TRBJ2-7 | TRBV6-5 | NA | TGTGCCAGCAGCCGACCGGGACTCTCCGAGCAGTACTTC | CASSRPGLSEQYF
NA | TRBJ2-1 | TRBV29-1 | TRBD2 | TGCAGCGTCGATGAGCGGACTAGCGGGAAAGGGGGAGATGAGCAGTTCTTC | CSVDERTSGKGGDEQFF
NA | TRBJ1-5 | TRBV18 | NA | TGTGCCAGCTCAGAGGGTAGCAATCAGCCCCAGCATTTT | CASSEGSNQPQHF
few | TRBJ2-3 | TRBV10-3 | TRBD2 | TGTGCCACCAGACTAGCGGGAAGCACAGATACGCAGTATTTT | CATRLAGSTDTQYF
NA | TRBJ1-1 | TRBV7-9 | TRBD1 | TGTGCCAGCAGCCCCCAGACAGGGACAAACACTGAAGCTTTCTTT | CASSPQTGTNTEAFF
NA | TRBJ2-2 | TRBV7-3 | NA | TGTGCCAGCAGCTCCCGGGGGGCCTTCTTACCCGGGGAGCTGTTTTTT | CASSSRGAFLPGELFF
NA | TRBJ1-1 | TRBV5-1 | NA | TGCGCCAGCAGCTTGGCGGACGGGACACTTAGCACTGAAGCTTTCTTT | CASSLADGTLSTEAFF
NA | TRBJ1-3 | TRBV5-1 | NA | TGCGCCAGCAGCTTTGGAGCGGGGTCTTCTGGAAACACCATATATTTT | CASSFGAGSSGNTIYF
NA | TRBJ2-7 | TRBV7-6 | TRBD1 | TGTGCCAGCAGCTTAGAAGGGGGACAGGCCAGGGGCGAGCAGTACTTC | CASSLEGGQARGEQYF
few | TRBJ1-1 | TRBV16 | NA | TGTGCCAGCAGTTCCGGGGTAGGCACTGAAGCTTTCTTT | CASSSGVGTEAFF
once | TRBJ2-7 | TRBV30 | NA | TGTGCCTGGAGTACAGGCAGCGACGAGCAGTACTTC | CAWSTGSDEQYF
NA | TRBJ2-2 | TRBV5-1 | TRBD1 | TGCGCCAGCAGCTTTCTGGGGACAGGGAACACCGGGGAGCTGTTTTTT | CASSFLGTGNTGELFF
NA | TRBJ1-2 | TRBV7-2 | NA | TGTGCCAGCAGCTTAGGCAGGGGAATTAACTATGGCTACACCTTC | CASSLGRGINYGYTF
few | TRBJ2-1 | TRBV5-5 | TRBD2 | TGTGCCAGCAGCTTTAGCGGGGGACGCTCCTACAATGAGCAGTTCTTC | CASSFSGGRSYNEQFF
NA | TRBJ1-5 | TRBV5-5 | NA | TGTGCCAGCAGCTTTCGGGGGTTAGATCAGCCCCAGCATTTT | CASSFRGLDQPQHF
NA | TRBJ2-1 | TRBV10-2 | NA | TGCGCCAGCAGTGACGGAAGAAAAGCACAACAGGGCTTATACAATGAGCAGTTCTTC | CASSDGRKAQQGLYNEQFF
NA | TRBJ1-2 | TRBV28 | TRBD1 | TGTGCCAGCAGCCGTGGACAGGGGAACTATGGCTACACCTTC | CASSRGQGNYGYTF
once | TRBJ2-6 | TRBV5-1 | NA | TGCGCCAGCAGCTTGGCGGGTACGAACTCTGGGGCCAACGTCCTGACTTTC | CASSLAGTNSGANVLTF
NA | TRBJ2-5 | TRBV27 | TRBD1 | TGTGCCAGCACCCCAGGGGGCCTAGAGACCCAGTACTTC | CASTPGGLETQYF
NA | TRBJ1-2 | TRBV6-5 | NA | TGTGCCAGCAGTCCCGGACTGAGAGGCTATGGCTACACCTTC | CASSPGLRGYGYTF
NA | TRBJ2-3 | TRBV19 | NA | TGTGCCAGTAGTATTGGAACAGGGAAGGCAGATACGCAGTATTTT | CASSIGTGKADTQYF
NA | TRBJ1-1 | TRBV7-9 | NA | TGTGCCAGCAGCCGGACACCTGAAGCTTTCTTT | CASSRTPEAFF
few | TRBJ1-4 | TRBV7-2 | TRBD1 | TGTGCCAGCAGCTTATCATCAGACAGGGTGAATGAAAAACTGTTTTTT | CASSLSSDRVNEKLFF
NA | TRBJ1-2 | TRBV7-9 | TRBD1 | TGTGCCAGCAGCACGGGACAGGGAAGCTACACCTTC | CASSTGQGSYTF
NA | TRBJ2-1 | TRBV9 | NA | TGTGCCAGCAGCGTAACGTCAGGGATGTTCAATGAGCAGTTCTTC | CASSVTSGMFNEQFF
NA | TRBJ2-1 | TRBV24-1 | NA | TGTGCCACCAGTCCCACGGAGTACAATGAGCAGTTCTTC | CATSPTEYNEQFF
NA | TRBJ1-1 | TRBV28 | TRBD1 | TGTGCCTGTCAGGGGGACACTGAAGCTTTCTTT | CACQGDTEAFF
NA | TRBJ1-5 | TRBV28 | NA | TGTGCCAGCAGTTTAGTTCAGGCCGATCAGCCCCAGCATTTT | CASSLVQADQPQHF